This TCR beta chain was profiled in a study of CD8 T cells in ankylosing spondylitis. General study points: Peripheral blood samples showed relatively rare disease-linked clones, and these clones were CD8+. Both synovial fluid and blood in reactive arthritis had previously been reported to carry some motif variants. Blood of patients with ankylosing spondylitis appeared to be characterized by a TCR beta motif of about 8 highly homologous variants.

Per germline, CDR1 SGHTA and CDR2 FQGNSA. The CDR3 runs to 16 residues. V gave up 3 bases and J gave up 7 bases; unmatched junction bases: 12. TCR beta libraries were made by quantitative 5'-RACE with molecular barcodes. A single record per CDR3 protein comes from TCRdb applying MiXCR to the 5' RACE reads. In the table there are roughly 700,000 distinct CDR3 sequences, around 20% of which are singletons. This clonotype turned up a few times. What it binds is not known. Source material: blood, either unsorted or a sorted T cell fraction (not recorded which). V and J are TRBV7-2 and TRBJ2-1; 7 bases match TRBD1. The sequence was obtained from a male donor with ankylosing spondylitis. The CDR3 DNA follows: TGTGCCAGCAGCTTTCCCCCTAGGGGGCGTCGGAATGAGCAGTTCTTC. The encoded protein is CASSFPPRGRRNEQFF.